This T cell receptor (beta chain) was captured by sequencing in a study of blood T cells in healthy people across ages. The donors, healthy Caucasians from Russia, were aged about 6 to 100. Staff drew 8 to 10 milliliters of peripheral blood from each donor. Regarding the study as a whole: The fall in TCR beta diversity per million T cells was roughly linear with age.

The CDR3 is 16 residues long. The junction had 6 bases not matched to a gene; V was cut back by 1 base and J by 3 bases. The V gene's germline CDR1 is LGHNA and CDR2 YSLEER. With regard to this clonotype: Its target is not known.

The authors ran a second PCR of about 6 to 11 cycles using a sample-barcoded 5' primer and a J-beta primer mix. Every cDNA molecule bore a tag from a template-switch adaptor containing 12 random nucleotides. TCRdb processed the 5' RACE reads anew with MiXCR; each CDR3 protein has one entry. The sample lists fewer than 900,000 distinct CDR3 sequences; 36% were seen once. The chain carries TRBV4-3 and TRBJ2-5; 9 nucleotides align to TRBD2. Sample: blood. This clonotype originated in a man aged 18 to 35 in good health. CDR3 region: CASSQGAGGHEETQYF. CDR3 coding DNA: TGCGCCAGCAGCCAAGGTGCGGGGGGGCATGAAGAGACCCAGTACTTC.